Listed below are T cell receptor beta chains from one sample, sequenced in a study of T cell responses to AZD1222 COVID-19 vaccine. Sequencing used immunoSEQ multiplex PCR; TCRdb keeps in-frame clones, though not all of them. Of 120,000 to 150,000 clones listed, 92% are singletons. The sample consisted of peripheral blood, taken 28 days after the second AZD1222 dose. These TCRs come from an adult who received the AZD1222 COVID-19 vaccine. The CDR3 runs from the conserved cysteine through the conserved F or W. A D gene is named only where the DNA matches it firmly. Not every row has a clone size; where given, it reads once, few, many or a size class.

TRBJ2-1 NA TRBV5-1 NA CAISPLAGGEQFF TGCGCCATTTCGCCCCTGGCAGGCGGTGAGCAGTTCTTC
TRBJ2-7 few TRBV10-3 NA CAISGGREADEQYF TGTGCCATCAGCGGAGGCAGGGAAGCTGACGAGCAGTACTTC
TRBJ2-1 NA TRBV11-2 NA CASSLQSGRYNEQFF TGTGCCAGCAGCTTACAATCGGGACGGTACAATGAGCAGTTCTTC
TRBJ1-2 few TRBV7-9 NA CASSPPGVPGGYTF TGTGCCAGCAGCCCACCGGGGGTACCGGGTGGCTACACCTTC
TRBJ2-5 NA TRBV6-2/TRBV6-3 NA CASSYSGSQETQYF TGTGCCAGCAGTTACTCGGGGAGTCAAGAGACCCAGTACTTC
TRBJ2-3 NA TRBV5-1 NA CASSRNGGLDTQYF TGCGCCAGCAGCCGTAACGGGGGACTAGATACGCAGTATTTT
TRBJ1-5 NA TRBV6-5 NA CASKGRREQPQHF TGTGCCAGTAAGGGAAGGAGGGAACAGCCCCAGCATTTT
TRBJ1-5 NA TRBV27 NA CASGPLTAGLGQPQHF TGTGCCAGCGGCCCCTTAACGGCAGGGTTGGGTCAGCCCCAGCATTTT
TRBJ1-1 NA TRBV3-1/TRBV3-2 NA CASRSRGTETEAFF TGTGCCAGCAGATCCAGGGGCACGGAAACTGAAGCTTTCTTT
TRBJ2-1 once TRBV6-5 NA CASLASSYNEQFF TGTGCCAGCCTCGCCAGCTCCTACAATGAGCAGTTCTTC
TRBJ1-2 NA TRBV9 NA CASSSPGDRHGYTF TGTGCCAGCAGCAGCCCCGGGGATAGACATGGCTACACCTTC
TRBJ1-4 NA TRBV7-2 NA CASSLETASTTNEKLFF TGTGCCAGCAGCTTAGAGACAGCTTCGACAACTAATGAAAAACTGTTTTTT
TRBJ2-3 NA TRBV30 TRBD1 CAWNWTGADTQYF TGTGCCTGGAACTGGACAGGGGCAGATACGCAGTATTTT
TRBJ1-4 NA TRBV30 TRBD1 CAWSKEDREKLFF TGTGCCTGGAGTAAAGAGGACAGGGAAAAACTGTTTTTT
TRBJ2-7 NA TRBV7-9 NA CASSIGGTPSYEQYF TGTGCCAGCAGCATCGGGGGAACACCTAGCTACGAGCAGTACTTC
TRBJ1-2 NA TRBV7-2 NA CASSLGTNGYTF TGTGCCAGCAGCTTAGGGACCAACGGCTACACCTTC
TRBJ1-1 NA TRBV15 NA CATSSPAIIGGENTEAFF TGTGCCACCAGCTCACCTGCTATTATCGGGGGCGAGAACACTGAAGCTTTCTTT
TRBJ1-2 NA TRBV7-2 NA CASSSRDGVYLRGYTF TGTGCCAGCAGCTCTAGGGACGGGGTCTATTTGCGGGGCTACACCTTC
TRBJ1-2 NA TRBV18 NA CASSPADDYGYTF TGTGCCAGCTCACCAGCAGATGACTATGGCTACACCTTC
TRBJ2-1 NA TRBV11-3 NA CASSLQGGENEQFF TGTGCCAGCAGCTTACAGGGGGGCGAGAATGAGCAGTTCTTC
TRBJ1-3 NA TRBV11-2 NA CASSLGPGTGNTIYF TGTGCCAGCAGCTTAGGACCGGGAACTGGAAACACCATATATTTT
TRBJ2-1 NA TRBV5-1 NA CASSSDGDEQFF TGCGCCAGCAGCTCGGACGGCGATGAGCAGTTCTTC
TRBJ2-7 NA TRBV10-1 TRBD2 CASASGLAGDYEQYF TGCGCCAGCGCTTCGGGACTAGCGGGCGACTACGAGCAGTACTTC
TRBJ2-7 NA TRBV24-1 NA CATSDSVQNEQYF TGTGCCACCAGTGATTCCGTGCAGAACGAGCAGTACTTC
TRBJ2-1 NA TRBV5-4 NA CASSLGSGIYNEQFF TGTGCCAGCAGCTTGGGTAGCGGAATTTACAATGAGCAGTTCTTC
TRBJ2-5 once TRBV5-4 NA CASSLDGRGARETQYF TGTGCCAGCAGCTTGGATGGGCGGGGAGCGCGAGAGACCCAGTACTTC
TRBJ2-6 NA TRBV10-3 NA CAISETWAGVSGANVLTF TGTGCCATCAGTGAGACGTGGGCAGGAGTCTCTGGGGCCAACGTCCTGACTTTC
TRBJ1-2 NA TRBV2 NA CASSPGTEDYGYTF TGTGCCAGCAGCCCCGGGACGGAGGACTATGGCTACACCTTC
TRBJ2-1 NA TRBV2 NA CASSEWYNEQFF TGTGCCAGCAGTGAATGGTACAATGAGCAGTTCTTC
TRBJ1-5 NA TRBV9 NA CASSVGGYSNQPQHF TGTGCCAGCAGCGTAGGTGGTTATAGCAATCAGCCCCAGCATTTT
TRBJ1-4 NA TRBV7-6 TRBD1 CASSYGQVLNEKLFF TGTGCCAGCAGTTACGGACAGGTTCTTAATGAAAAACTGTTTTTT
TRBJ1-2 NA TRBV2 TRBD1 CANLEDRGGGGYTF TGTGCAAATCTAGAGGACAGGGGAGGAGGGGGCTACACCTTC
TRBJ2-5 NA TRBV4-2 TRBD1 CASSQGPRDSQETQYF TGTGCCAGCAGCCAAGGCCCCCGGGACAGCCAAGAGACCCAGTACTTC
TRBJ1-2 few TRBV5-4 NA CASSFGQTKYGYTF TGTGCCAGCAGCTTCGGACAGACAAAGTATGGCTACACCTTC
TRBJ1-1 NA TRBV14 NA CASTRRGRENTEAFF TGTGCCAGCACGCGCCGGGGGCGCGAGAACACTGAAGCTTTCTTT
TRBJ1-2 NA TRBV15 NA CATSKLNYGYTF TGTGCCACCAGCAAACTTAACTATGGCTACACCTTC
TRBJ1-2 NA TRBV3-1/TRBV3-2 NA CASSQDYIFGFYGYTF TGTGCCAGCAGCCAAGATTATATCTTTGGGTTCTATGGCTACACCTTC
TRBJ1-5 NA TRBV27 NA CASSYGEGRDSNQPQHF TGTGCCAGCAGTTACGGTGAGGGCAGGGATAGCAATCAGCCCCAGCATTTT
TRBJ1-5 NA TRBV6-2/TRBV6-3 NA CASSYPRGHPTGQPQHF TGTGCCAGCAGTTACCCAAGGGGACATCCAACGGGGCAGCCCCAGCATTTT
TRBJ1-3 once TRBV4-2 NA CASSQELSLSGNTIYF TGTGCCAGCAGCCAAGAGTTATCTCTGAGTGGAAACACCATATATTTT
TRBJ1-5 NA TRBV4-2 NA CASSQERGGGQPQHF TGTGCCAGCAGCCAAGAAAGGGGGGGCGGTCAGCCCCAGCATTTT
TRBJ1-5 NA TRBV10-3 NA CAISDYNQPQHF TGTGCCATCAGTGATTACAATCAGCCCCAGCATTTT
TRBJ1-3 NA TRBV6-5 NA CASSRGTASGNTIYF TGTGCCAGCAGCCGGGGGACGGCCTCTGGAAACACCATATATTTT
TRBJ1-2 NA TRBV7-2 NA CASSLAWTSGYTF TGTGCCAGCAGCTTAGCCTGGACGTCTGGCTACACCTTC
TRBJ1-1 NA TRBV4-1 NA CASSQVAGEGTEAFF TGCGCCAGCAGCCAAGTTGCAGGGGAGGGGACTGAAGCTTTCTTT
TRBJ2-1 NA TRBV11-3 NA CASSLGDSYNEQFF TGTGCCAGCAGCTTAGGCGACTCGTACAATGAGCAGTTCTTC
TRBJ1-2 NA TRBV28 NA CASQQGNYGYTF TGTGCCAGCCAACAGGGTAACTATGGCTACACCTTC
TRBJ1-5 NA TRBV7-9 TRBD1 CASSPGGFTQPQHF TGTGCCAGCAGCCCAGGGGGCTTTACCCAGCCCCAGCATTTT
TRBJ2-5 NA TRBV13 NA CASSPRTETYQETQYF TGTGCCAGCAGCCCAAGGACAGAGACCTACCAAGAGACCCAGTACTTC
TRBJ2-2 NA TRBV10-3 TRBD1 CAITGRTGSPGELFF TGTGCCATCACCGGCCGGACAGGGAGCCCCGGGGAGCTGTTTTTT